The 13 T cell receptor beta chains below were found in one sample sequenced in a study of beta chain features in type 1 diabetes. Every isolated RNA sample was fully reverse transcribed, so sequencing captured expressed TCRB transcripts. TCRdb's table, derived via immunoSEQ multiplex PCR, lists solely in-frame clones and lacks some. Counted here are over 500,000 clones, less than 20% occurring once; the ten biggest clones make up approximately 0.087%. What was sequenced was naive CD4+ T cells from blood. The receptors were gathered from a man younger than 35 in good health.

With respect to this clone: At one of its ends the junction is not consistent with the germline gene, which may arise from a read error. The CDR3 spells CASSSAGLAGLETQYF. CDR3 nucleotides: TGTGCTAGCAGCTCTGCCGGACTAGCGGGGCTAGAGACCCAGTACTTC. This chain connects TRBV7-7 to TRBJ2-5, with 12 nucleotides matching TRBD2. The V gene's germline CDR1 is SSHAT and CDR2 FNYEAQ (reference sequence). This CDR3 has 16 residues.

The chain recombines TRBV23-1 with TRBJ2-3; TRBD1 agrees at 9 bases. TRBV23-1 is assigned to the ORF class and has an uncertain function. V was clipped by 0 bases and J by 2 bases; unmatched bases: 9. The CDR3 contains 18 residues. Written as DNA, the CDR3 is TGCGCCAGCAGTCAATCTTATTGGGGACAGGGAAACACAGATACGCAGTATTTT. Translation gives CASSQSYWGQGNTDTQYF.

Written as DNA, the CDR3 is TGTGCCAGCAGTTTTAGACGGGGCGGGCGGCCCCGGGGGGATATAAGGGAGCAGTACTTC. Translation: CASSFRRGGRPRGDIREQYF. V and J are TRBV28 and TRBJ2-7; 7 bases fit TRBD2. The germline gives CDR1 MDHEN, CDR2 SYDVKM. Trimming cost V 3 bases and J 7 bases; bases outside gene matches: 27. The CDR3 length is 20 residues.

Turning to this clone: At one of its ends the junction is not consistent with the germline gene, which may arise from a read error. V is TRBV20-1 and J is TRBJ1-2; TRBD1 agrees at 7 bases. Germline V gene lookup returns CDR1 DFQATT and CDR2 SNEGSKA (reference sequence). The CDR3 length is 11 residues. DNA for the CDR3: TGCAGTGCTACAGAGGACAGGCGAGTTGACTTC. It is translated as CSATEDRRVDF.

This clone was counted only a few times. J is TRBJ2-4 and V is TRBV7-2, with D possibly TRBD1 on 6 matching bases. CDR3 length equals 15 residues. V was cut by 0 bases and J by 4 bases, with 10 bases left in between. The germline V gene has CDR1 SGHTA and CDR2 FQGNSA. The CDR3 here is CASSLAQGTKNIQYF. CDR3 sequence (DNA): TGTGCCAGCAGCTTAGCTCAGGGGACGAAAAACATTCAGTACTTC.

V is TRBV6-1 and J is TRBJ2-2, with D uncertain. V lost 6 bases and J 4 bases, leaving 12 bases between the germline ends. CDR1 and CDR2 (germline): MNHNS, SASEGT. The CDR3 covers 14 residues. This CDR3 reads CASSPEPGTGELFF. CDR3 coding DNA: TGTGCCAGCAGCCCCGAACCCGGCACCGGGGAGCTGTTTTTT.

This clone was detected a few times. The V call is TRBV4-3, the J call TRBJ1-2, with 9 bases matching TRBD1. The CDR3 consists of 18 residues. CDR1 is LGHNA, CDR2 YSLEER, per germline. The trim removed 6 bases at V and 3 bases at J, leaving 17 bases unmatched. CDR3 DNA sequence: TGCGCCAGCAGTCGTGCAACGGACAGGGGACCTGGCGACTATGGCTACACCTTC. Its translation: CASSRATDRGPGDYGYTF.

V is TRBV28 and J is TRBJ2-7; TRBD2 agrees at 15 bases. Per germline, CDR1 MDHEN and CDR2 SYDVKM. The length of the CDR3 is 14 residues. V shed 7 bases, J shed 5 bases, and the junction held 3 bases outside the gene matches. The CDR3 DNA reads as TGTGCCAGCATTGGGACTAGCGGGAGGAACGAGCAGTACTTC. As protein: CASIGTSGRNEQYF.

This chain connects TRBV7-9 to TRBJ1-5; no clear D. This CDR3 comprises 13 residues. The germline gives CDR1 SEHNR, CDR2 FQNEAQ (reference sequence). The V gene lost 5 bases and the J gene lost 5 bases, with 10 bases spanning the gap. The CDR3 bases are TGTGCCAGCAGCCCCGGTCTATATCAGCCCCAGCATTTT. It translates to CASSPGLYQPQHF.

This clone was counted only a few times. V is TRBV7-9 and J is TRBJ2-1; 8 bases are shared with TRBD2. The ends lost 3 bases at V and 4 bases at J; junction bases unmatched: 5. Germline V CDR1 and CDR2: SEHNR, FQNEAQ (reference sequence). The CDR3 covers 15 residues. The CDR3: CASSFGGATYNEQFF. Written as DNA, the CDR3 is TGTGCCAGCAGCTTCGGGGGGGCGACGTACAATGAGCAGTTCTTC.

This clone was recorded a few times. CDR3 DNA sequence: TGTGCCAGCAGCCTGACAGGGGTCACCGGGGAGCTGTTTTTT. Protein: CASSLTGVTGELFF. The chain uses TRBV7-9 and TRBJ2-2; 8 nucleotides match TRBD1. Germline V gene sequence: CDR1 SEHNR, CDR2 FQNEAQ (reference sequence). This CDR3 spans 14 amino acids. Trimming cost V 5 bases and J 4 bases; bases outside gene matches: 3.

Concerning this clone: One junction end does not reproduce the germline sequence, and a read error may be involved. The same CDR3 can be traced to other DNA sequences in this sample. The gene calls are TRBV19 and TRBJ2-1; perhaps TRBD1 as D (6 bases). The CDR3 has 14 residues. Germline V lookup: CDR1 LNHDA, CDR2 SQIVND (reference sequence). CDR3 sequence (DNA): TGTGCCAGTAGTATCCACGGACAGTACAATGAACAGTTCTTC. Its protein is CASSIHGQYNEQFF. Based on the CDR3 plus reference TRBV19 and TRBJ2-1, the full variable domain is DGGITQSPKYLFRKEGQNVTLSCEQNLNHDAMYWYRQDPGQGLRLIYYSQIVNDFQKGDIAEGYSVSREKKESFPLTVTSAQKNPTAFYLCASSIHGQYNEQFFGPGTRLTVL.

This clone was counted between two and nine times. The chain couples TRBV30 to TRBJ2-7; 8 bases fit TRBD2. Per germline, CDR1 GTSNPN and CDR2 SVGIG (reference sequence). V dropped 4 bases and J dropped 4; count of bases not matched to a gene: 9. This CDR3 has 14 residues. The chain's CDR3 is CAWNPPGLVYEQYF. The CDR3 nucleotides are TGTGCCTGGAACCCCCCGGGACTAGTGTACGAGCAGTACTTC.